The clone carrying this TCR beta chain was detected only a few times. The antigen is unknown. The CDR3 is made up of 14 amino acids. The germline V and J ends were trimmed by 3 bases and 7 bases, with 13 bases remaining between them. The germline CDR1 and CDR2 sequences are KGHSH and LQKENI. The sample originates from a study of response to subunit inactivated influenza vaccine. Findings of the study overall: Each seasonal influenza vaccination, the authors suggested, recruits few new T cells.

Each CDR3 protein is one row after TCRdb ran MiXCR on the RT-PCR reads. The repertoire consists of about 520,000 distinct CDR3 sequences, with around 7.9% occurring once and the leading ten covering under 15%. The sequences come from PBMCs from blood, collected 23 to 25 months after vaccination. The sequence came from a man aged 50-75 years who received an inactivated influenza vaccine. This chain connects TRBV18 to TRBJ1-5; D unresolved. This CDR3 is CASSPRGGDQPQHF. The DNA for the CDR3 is TGTGCCAGCTCACCGCGGGGAGGTGACCAGCCCCAGCATTTT.